Below, 13 T cell receptor beta chains from the same sample are listed, as sequenced in a study of tumor and adjacent non-tumor tissue in lung cancer. TCRbeta libraries were built with three rounds of nested PCR, modified from ARM-PCR. TCRdb recomputed calls from the multiplex PCR reads with MiXCR, one row per CDR3 protein. Of roughly 67,000 distinct CDR3 sequences in the sample, around 76% were seen once. RNA was extracted from bulk tissue without any cell sorting. The normal lung tissue was taken more than 3 cm from the tumor edge. The sequenced material came from distant non-tumor lung tissue. These receptors were obtained from a man in his sixties with non-small cell lung cancer.

This clonotype came up once. The J gene is TRBJ2-7, the V gene TRBV29-1; a possible D gene is TRBD2 (7 bases). This CDR3 contains 15 residues. The germline V and J ends were trimmed by 7 bases and 6 bases, with 25 bases remaining between them. The V gene's germline CDR1 is SQVTM and CDR2 ANQGSEA. The CDR3 region has the DNA TGCAGCGCAACAAGGGGGGGACGGGGCTCCCGCGAGCAGTACTTC. This encodes CSATRGGRGSREQYF.

A remark on this clonotype: The junction shows a germline mismatch at one end, possibly a read error. The V call is TRBV6-1, the J call TRBJ2-6; unclear D gene. The length of the CDR3 is 14 residues. CDR1 is MNHNS, CDR2 SASEGT, per germline. CDR3 coding DNA: TGCGCCAGCAGTGACAACTCTCGGGCCAACGTCCTTACTTTC. It translates to CASSDNSRANVLTF.

On this clonotype: A much larger clone sits a single nucleotide away, making a read error possible. The chain links TRBV2 to TRBJ1-2; the match to TRBD1 covers 8 bases. This CDR3 comprises 13 residues. Looked up from germline, CDR1 is SNHLY and CDR2 is FYNNEI. The CDR3 protein is CTSTGQGKGGYTF. In DNA form, the CDR3 reads TGTACCAGCACTGGACAGGGAAAGGGTGGCTACACCTTC.

This chain uses TRBV14 with TRBJ2-7, with a possible D match to TRBD2 (5 bases). The V gene's germline CDR1 is SGHDN and CDR2 FVKESK. The CDR3 totals 15 residues. Trimming took 6 bases from V and 3 from J, leaving 18 bases between them. In nucleotides, the CDR3 is TGTGCCAGCAGTCAAAAACTAGGGTTACACTACGAGCAGTACTTC. Amino acid sequence: CASSQKLGLHYEQYF. The variable domain in full, completed from reference TRBV14 and TRBJ2-7, reads EAGVTQFPSHSVIEKGQTVTLRCDPISGHDNLYWYRRVMGKEIKFLLHFVKESKQDESGMPNNRFLAERTGGTYSTLKVQPAELEDSGVYFCASSQKLGLHYEQYFGPGTRLTVT.

This chain joins TRBV5-4 and TRBJ2-7, with unresolved D. The CDR3 extends over 15 amino acids. In germline, CDR1 is SGHNT, CDR2 YYREEE (reference sequence). The V end was cut by 4 bases, the J end by 1 base, with 15 bases between. The CDR3 DNA reads TGTGCCAGCAGCCAAGACCGAGCAATGTCCTACGAGCAGTACTTC. As protein: CASSQDRAMSYEQYF.

Comments on this clonotype: An end of the junction differs from the germline gene, which may be a read error. V gene TRBV6-5 combines with J gene TRBJ2-7; unclear D gene. This CDR3 region has 14 residues. Germline-derived CDR1 and CDR2 are MNHEY and SVGAGI. The CDR3 protein is CVSSRAAFSHEQYF. DNA of the CDR3: TGTGTCAGCAGTCGGGCCGCCTTCTCTCACGAGCAGTACTTC.

CDR3 loop: CASSYGTGHAYTF. The CDR3 DNA follows: TGTGCCAGCAGTTACGGGACAGGACATGCCTACACCTTC. The rearrangement uses TRBV6-1 and TRBJ1-2; TRBD1 aligns across 8 bases. Germline lookup yields CDR1 MNHNS and CDR2 SASEGT. With V trimmed by 5 bases and J by 10 bases, 9 bases remained unmatched. This CDR3 region has 13 residues.

Points on this clonotype: One end of the junction does not line up with germline, which may come from a read error. This rearrangement joins TRBV6-5 to TRBJ2-7; D unclear. Germline V CDR1 and CDR2: MNHEY, SVGAGI. This CDR3 contains 14 residues. The CDR3 spells CASSYNRNSYEQYF. CDR3 bases: TGTGCCAGCAGTTACAATCGGAACTCCTACGAACAGTACTTC.

With regard to this clonotype: One junction end disagrees with the germline gene, perhaps due to a read error. This rearrangement joins TRBV6-1 to TRBJ1-6, with D hard to call. This CDR3 comprises 16 residues. The V gene's germline CDR1 is MNHNS and CDR2 SASEGT. CDR3 sequence (DNA): TGTGCCAGTAGTGAAACCCTCCCGGGCTATAATTCACCCCCCCACTTT. Translated, it gives CASSETLPGYNSPPHF.

As regards this clonotype: One junction end disagrees with the germline gene, perhaps due to a read error. The V and J genes are TRBV5-4 and TRBJ2-6; 12 positions agree with TRBD2. CDR1 and CDR2 (germline): SGHNT, YYREEE (reference sequence). CDR3 length: 18 residues. The CDR3 coding sequence is TGTGCCAGCAGCCAACTAGCGGGAGGATCAGGGAGGGCCAACGTCCTGACTTTT. This sequence encodes CASSQLAGGSGRANVLTF.

Concerning this clonotype itself: One junction end disagrees with the germline gene, perhaps due to a read error. The chain recombines TRBV11-2 with TRBJ2-5; D is unresolved. Germline V lookup: CDR1 SGHAT, CDR2 FQNNGV. The length of the CDR3 is 14 residues. The CDR3 DNA sequence: TGTGCCAACAGCACATCCTACGGGCAAGAGACCCAGTACTTC. Translating gives CANSTSYGQETQYF.

This clonotype was counted a single time. At one end, the junction sequence differs from germline, possibly due to a read error. The chain uses TRBV11-2 and TRBJ2-3; weak D call: TRBD2 (5 bases). Germline V gene lookup returns CDR1 SGHAT and CDR2 FQNNGV. This CDR3 has 13 residues. The CDR3 region is CTSSATLADTQYF. The CDR3 DNA follows: TGTACCAGCAGCGCTACCTTAGCGGATACGCAGTATTTT.

On this clonotype itself: Germline is not matched at one junction end, which may reflect a read error. V and J are TRBV4-1 and TRBJ2-4; 11 bases line up with TRBD2. Germline V gene lookup returns CDR1 MGHRA and CDR2 YSYEKL. The CDR3 spans 17 residues. CDR3 region: CVSSSTSGEVGNNIQYF. CDR3 coding DNA: TGCGTCAGCAGCTCGACTAGCGGGGAGGTTGGCAACAACATTCAGTACTTC.